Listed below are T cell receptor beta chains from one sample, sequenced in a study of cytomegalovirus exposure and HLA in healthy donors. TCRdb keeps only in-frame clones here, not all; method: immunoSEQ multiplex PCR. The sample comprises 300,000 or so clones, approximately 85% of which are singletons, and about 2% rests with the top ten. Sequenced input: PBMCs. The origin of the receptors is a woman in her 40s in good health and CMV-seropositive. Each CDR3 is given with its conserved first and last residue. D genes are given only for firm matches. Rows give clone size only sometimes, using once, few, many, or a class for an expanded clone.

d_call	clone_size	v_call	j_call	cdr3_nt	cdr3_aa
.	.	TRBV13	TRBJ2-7	TGTGCCAGCACCCCCCCAGGGGCTTCTACCTACGAGCAGTACTTC	CASTPPGASTYEQYF
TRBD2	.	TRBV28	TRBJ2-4	TGTGCCAGCAGTCCGAACGGCGGGAGATTTGACATTCAGTACTTC	CASSPNGGRFDIQYF
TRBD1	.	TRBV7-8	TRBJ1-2	TGTGCCAGCAGCTCAGGGACAGGGGGGGATGGCTACACCTTC	CASSSGTGGDGYTF
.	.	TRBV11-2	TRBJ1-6	TGTGCCAGCAGCGGATTCGGCAGCGGTTCACCCCTCCACTTT	CASSGFGSGSPLHF
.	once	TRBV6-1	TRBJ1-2	TGTGCCAGCAGTGAAGTGCTGATACTTGGGGAGTTCCGAGATGGCTACACCTTC	CASSEVLILGEFRDGYTF
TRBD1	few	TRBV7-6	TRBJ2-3	TGTGCCAGCAGCTTAGCCCTCACAGGGGGGGATACGCAGTATTTT	CASSLALTGGDTQYF
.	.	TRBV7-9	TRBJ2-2	TGTGCCAGCAGCTTTTCGGGGGGCGAAACCGGGGAGCTGTTTTTT	CASSFSGGETGELFF
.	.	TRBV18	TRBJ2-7	TGTGCCAGCCTAGGGACTTCTAACGAGCAGTACTTC	CASLGTSNEQYF
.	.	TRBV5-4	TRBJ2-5	TGTGCCAGCAGCTTGGTGGGGGCCCAAGAGACCCAGTACTTC	CASSLVGAQETQYF
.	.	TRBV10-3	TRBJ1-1	TGTGCCACGGGGGAGGGCGGCACTGAAGCTTTCTTT	CATGEGGTEAFF
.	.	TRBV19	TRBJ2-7	TGTGCCAGTAGTATAACTGTCCGCACCTACGAGCAGTACTTC	CASSITVRTYEQYF
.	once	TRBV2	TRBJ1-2	TGTGCCAGGAGGGGTCCCAATGGGGGCGATGGCTACACCTTC	CARRGPNGGDGYTF
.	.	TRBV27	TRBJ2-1	TGTGCCAGCAGGGTTGGAGTGGGGCAAAGCAATGAGCAGTTCTTC	CASRVGVGQSNEQFF
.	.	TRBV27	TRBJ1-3	TGTGCCAGCAGGGCGGCGGGGGGATCTGGAAACACCATATATTTT	CASRAAGGSGNTIYF
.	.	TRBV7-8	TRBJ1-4	TGTGCCAGCAGCTTAGTTCGGGACATTGGCGGAAAACTGTTTTTT	CASSLVRDIGGKLFF
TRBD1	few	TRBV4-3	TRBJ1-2	TGCGCCAGCAGCCAAGACTTTCCCATGACAGGGGTGAGCTATGGCTACACCTTC	CASSQDFPMTGVSYGYTF
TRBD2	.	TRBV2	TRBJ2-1	TGTGCCACCCAACCCCCACTAGCGGGAGGACACAATGAGCAGTTCTTC	CATQPPLAGGHNEQFF
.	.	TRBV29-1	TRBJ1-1	TGCAGCGTGGCGACAGGAGGTAACACTGAAGCTTTCTTT	CSVATGGNTEAFF
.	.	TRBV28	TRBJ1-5	TGTGCCAGCAGTTCTCAAGTTCCCGGGAACAATCAGCCCCAGCATTTT	CASSSQVPGNNQPQHF
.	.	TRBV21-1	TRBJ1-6	TGTGCCAGCAGCTTCCGTAGCTCCTATAATTCACCCCTCCACTTT	CASSFRSSYNSPLHF
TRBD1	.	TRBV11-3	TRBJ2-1	TGTGCCAGCAGCGCAAGACAGGGGGGGATCGATGAGCAGTTCTTC	CASSARQGGIDEQFF
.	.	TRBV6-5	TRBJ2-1	TGTGCCAGCAGCTCCTCAACCGGGGTAGCCGCTGAGCAGTTCTTC	CASSSSTGVAAEQFF
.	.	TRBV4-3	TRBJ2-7	TGCGCCAGCAGCCAAGATTCGGGGGTTAGCGAGCAGTACTTC	CASSQDSGVSEQYF
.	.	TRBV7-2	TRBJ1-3	TGTGCCAGCAGCCAGGGGTTAATAGTTTCCTCTGGAAACACCATATATTTT	CASSQGLIVSSGNTIYF
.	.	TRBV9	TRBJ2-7	TGTGCCAGCAGCGCCCGGGACAACTACGAGCAGTACTTC	CASSARDNYEQYF
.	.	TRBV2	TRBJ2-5	TGTGCCAGCCAAAGGGAGTGGCGGGAAGAGACCCAGTACTTC	CASQREWREETQYF
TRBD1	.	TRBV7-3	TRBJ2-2	TGTGCCAGCAGCTTAAGTCGGGACAGGGGTAACACCGGGGAGCTGTTTTTT	CASSLSRDRGNTGELFF
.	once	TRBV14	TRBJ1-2	TGTGCCAGCAGTTACTCCGGGGATACTAACTATGGCTACACCTTC	CASSYSGDTNYGYTF
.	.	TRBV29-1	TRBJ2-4	TGCAGCGTTGTTATAAGAAGAGCCAAAAACAGTCAGTACTTC	CSVVIRRAKNSQYF
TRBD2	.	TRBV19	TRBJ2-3	TGTGCCAGTAGTAACCAGAGGAGTAGCGGGAGTGATACGCAGTATTTT	CASSNQRSSGSDTQYF
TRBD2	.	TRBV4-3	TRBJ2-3	TGCGCCAGCAGCCAACAGCGGGAGGGCACAGATACGCAGTATTTT	CASSQQREGTDTQYF
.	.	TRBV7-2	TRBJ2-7	TGTGCCAGCTCAAATCGGGAGTTGTCCTACGAGCAGTACTTC	CASSNRELSYEQYF
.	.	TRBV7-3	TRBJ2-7	TGTGCCAGCAGCCTAGGGGGTGCGGGAGTGGTCGACGAGCAGTACTTC	CASSLGGAGVVDEQYF
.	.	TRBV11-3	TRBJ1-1	TGTGCCAGCAGCTCCTTTTGGGGGCTGGACACTGAAGCTTTCTTT	CASSSFWGLDTEAFF
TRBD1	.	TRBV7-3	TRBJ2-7	TGTGCCAGCGGAACAGGGGCGGACGAGCAGTACTTC	CASGTGADEQYF
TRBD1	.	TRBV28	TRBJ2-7	TGTGCCAGCAGTTTAACCGGGACAGGTGCATACGAGCAGTACTTC	CASSLTGTGAYEQYF
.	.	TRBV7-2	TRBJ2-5	TGTGCCAGCAGCTTACTAGAGACCCAGTACTTC	CASSLLETQYF
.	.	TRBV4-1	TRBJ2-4	TGCGCCAGCAGCCACGGTAGGAAGACAGGTCCCCACAAAAACATTCAGTACTTC	CASSHGRKTGPHKNIQYF
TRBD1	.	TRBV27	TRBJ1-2	TGTGCCAGCAGTTTAGGCCGGACAGGGGGCTTCTATGGCTACACCTTC	CASSLGRTGGFYGYTF
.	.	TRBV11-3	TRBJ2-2	TGTGCCAGCAGCTCCCCAGGTGAAAGGACGAACACCGGGGAGCTGTTTTTT	CASSSPGERTNTGELFF
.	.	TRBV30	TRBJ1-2	TGTGCCTGGACTCAATCGGGGGTACTCGGCTACACCTTC	CAWTQSGVLGYTF
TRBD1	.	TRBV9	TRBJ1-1	TGTGCCAGCAGCGTATTTGAGACAGGGGGCACTGAAGCTTTCTTT	CASSVFETGGTEAFF